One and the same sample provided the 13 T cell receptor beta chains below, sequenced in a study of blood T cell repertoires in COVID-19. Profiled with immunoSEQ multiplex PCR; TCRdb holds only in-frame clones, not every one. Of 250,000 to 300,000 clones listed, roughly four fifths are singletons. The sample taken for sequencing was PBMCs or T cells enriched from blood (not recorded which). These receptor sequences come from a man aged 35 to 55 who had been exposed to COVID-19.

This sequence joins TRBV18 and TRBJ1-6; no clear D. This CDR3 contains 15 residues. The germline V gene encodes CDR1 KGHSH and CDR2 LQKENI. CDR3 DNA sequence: TGTGACGAGAGCCCAAACAGCTCCTATAATTCACCCCTCCACTTT. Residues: CDESPNSSYNSPLHF.

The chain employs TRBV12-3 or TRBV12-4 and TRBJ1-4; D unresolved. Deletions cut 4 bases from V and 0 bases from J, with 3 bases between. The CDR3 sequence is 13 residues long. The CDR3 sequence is CASSSTTNEKLFF. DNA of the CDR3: TGTGCCAGCAGTTCTACAACTAATGAAAAACTGTTTTTT.

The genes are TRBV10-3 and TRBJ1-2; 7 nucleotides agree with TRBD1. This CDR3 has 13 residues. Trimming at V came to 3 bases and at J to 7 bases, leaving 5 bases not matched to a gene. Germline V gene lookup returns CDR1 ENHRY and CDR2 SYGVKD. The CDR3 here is CAISEGQEAGYTF. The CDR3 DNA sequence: TGTGCCATCAGTGAAGGACAGGAGGCTGGCTACACCTTC.

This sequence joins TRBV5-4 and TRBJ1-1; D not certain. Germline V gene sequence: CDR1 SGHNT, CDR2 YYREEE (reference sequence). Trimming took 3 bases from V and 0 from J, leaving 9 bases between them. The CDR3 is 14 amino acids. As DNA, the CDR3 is TGTGCCAGCAGCTCCTTTAATTTGAACACTGAAGCTTTCTTT. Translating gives CASSSFNLNTEAFF. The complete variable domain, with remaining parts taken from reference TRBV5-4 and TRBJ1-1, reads ETGVTQSPTHLIKTRGQQVTLRCSSQSGHNTVSWYQQALGQGPQFIFQYYREEENGRGNFPPRFSGLQFPNYSSELNVNALELDDSALYLCASSSFNLNTEAFFGQGTRLTVV.

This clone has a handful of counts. The CDR3 spells CASSQGPDREWNTEAFF. The CDR3 nucleotides read TGCGCCAGCAGCCAAGGCCCGGACAGGGAATGGAACACTGAAGCTTTCTTT. This chain joins TRBV4-1 and TRBJ1-1, with 8 bases aligning to TRBD1. The CDR3 extends over 17 amino acids. Germline-derived CDR1 and CDR2 are MGHRA and YSYEKL. V was clipped by 1 base and J by 1 base; unmatched bases: 8.

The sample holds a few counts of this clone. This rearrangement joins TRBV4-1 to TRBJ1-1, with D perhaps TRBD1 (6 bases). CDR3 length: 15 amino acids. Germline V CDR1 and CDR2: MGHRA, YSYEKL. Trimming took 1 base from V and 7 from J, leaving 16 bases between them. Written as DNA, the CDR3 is TGCGCCAGCAGCCAAGGCCTGGGGGCGCTTATTGAAGCTTTCTTT. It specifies CASSQGLGALIEAFF.

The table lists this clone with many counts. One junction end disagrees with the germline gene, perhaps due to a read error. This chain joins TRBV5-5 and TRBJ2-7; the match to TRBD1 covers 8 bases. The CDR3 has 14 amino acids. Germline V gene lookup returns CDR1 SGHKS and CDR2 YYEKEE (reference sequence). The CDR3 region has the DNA TGTGCCAGCACCACCAGGGGGCAACCTTCTGGGTACGACTTC. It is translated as CASTTRGQPSGYDF.

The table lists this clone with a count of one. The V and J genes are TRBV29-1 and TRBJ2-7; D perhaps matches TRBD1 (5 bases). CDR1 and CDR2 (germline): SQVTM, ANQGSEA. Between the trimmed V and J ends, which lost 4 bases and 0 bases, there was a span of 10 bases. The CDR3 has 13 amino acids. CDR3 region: CSVAQGSSYEQYF. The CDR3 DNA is TGCAGCGTTGCGCAGGGCAGCTCCTACGAGCAGTACTTC.

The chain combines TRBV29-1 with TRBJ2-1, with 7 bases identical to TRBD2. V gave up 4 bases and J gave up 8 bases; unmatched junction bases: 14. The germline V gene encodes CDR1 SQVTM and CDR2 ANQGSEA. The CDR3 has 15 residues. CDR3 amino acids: CSVVGGSQGLHEQFF. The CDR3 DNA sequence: TGCAGCGTTGTCGGCGGGAGTCAAGGATTGCATGAGCAGTTCTTC.

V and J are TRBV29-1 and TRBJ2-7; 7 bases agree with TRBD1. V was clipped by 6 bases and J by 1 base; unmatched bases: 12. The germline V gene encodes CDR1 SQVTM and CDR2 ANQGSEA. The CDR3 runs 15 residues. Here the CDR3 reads CSVTPFGDRSYEQYF. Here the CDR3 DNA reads TGCAGCGTGACCCCGTTCGGGGACAGATCCTACGAGCAGTACTTC.

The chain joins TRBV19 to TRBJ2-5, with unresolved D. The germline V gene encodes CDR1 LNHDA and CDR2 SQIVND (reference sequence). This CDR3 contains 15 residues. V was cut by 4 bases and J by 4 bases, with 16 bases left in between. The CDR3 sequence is CASSTVAGMAETQYF. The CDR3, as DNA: TGTGCCAGTAGTACAGTAGCTGGTATGGCAGAGACCCAGTACTTC.

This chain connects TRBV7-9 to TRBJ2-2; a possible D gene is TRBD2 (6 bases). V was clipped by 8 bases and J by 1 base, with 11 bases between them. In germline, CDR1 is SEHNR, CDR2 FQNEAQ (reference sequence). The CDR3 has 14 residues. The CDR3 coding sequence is TGTGCCAGCGTCTCGGAGGGGAACACCGGGGAGCTGTTTTTT. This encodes CASVSEGNTGELFF. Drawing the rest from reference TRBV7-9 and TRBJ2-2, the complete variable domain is DTGVSQNPRHKITKRGQNVTFRCDPISEHNRLYWYRQTLGQGPEFLTYFQNEAQLEKSRLLSDRFSAERPKGSFSTLEIQRTEQGDSAMYLCASVSEGNTGELFFGEGSRLTVL.

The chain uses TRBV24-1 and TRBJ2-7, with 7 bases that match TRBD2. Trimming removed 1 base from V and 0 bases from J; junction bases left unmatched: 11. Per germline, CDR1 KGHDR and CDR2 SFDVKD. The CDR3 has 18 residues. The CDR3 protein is CATSDFPLGRDTSYEQYF. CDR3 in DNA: TGTGCCACCAGTGATTTCCCCCTGGGGAGGGATACCTCCTACGAGCAGTACTTC.